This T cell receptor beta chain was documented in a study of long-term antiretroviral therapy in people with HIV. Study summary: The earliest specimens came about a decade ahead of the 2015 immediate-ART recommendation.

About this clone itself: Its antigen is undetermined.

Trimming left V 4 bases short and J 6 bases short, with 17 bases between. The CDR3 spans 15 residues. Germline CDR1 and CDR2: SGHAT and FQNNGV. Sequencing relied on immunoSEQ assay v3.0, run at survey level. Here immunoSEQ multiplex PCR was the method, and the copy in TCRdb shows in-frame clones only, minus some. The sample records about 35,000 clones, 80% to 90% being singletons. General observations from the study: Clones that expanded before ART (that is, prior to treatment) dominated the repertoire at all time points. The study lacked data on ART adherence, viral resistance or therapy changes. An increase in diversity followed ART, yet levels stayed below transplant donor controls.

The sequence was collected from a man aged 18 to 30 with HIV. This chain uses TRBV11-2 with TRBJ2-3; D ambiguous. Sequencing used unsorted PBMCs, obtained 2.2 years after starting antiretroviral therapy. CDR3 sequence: CASSSRLEPPDTQYF. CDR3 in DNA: TGTGCCAGCAGCTCGAGGTTAGAGCCCCCCGATACGCAGTATTTT.